Reported below is one TCR beta chain. The germline V gene encodes CDR1 SGHVS and CDR2 FQNEAQ. The CDR3 totals 16 residues. Trimming took off 0 bases at V and 4 bases at J, with 13 bases between the two ends. The data are from a study of blood T cell repertoires in COVID-19. At the level of the study: Italy, Spain and the United States were the sources of the convalescent and acute COVID-19 samples. In each case, the material was cDNA or gDNA derived from T cells, B-cell-depleted T cells, or PBMCs.

Some clones are missing from TCRdb's copy, which holds only in-frame ones; the method was immunoSEQ multiplex PCR. The sample lists about 36,000 clones, 75% to 85% occurring once. This sequence was found in a human donor in a cohort sampled during active or convalescent COVID-19. The donor label of this sample is uncertain. The sample was peripheral blood. This chain links TRBV7-8 with TRBJ1-3; D call uncertain. This chain's CDR3 is CASSLAPLTEGNTIYF. CDR3 in DNA: TGTGCCAGCAGCTTAGCGCCTCTAACCGAAGGAAACACCATATATTTT.